This T cell receptor beta chain was sequenced during a study of molecular identifiers for immune sequencing clone quantification. Turning to the study itself: With replicates, the RNA of around 18,000 or 91,000 naive CD8 cells was split five ways and four were sequenced.

Trimming pared 4 bases from V and 5 bases from J, leaving 17 bases between. This CDR3 is built from 15 residues. The V gene's germline CDR1 is LGHDT and CDR2 YNNKEL (reference sequence). Generation of bulk TCR libraries relied on previously described methods and listed TCR primers. TCRdb reanalysed the PCR reads using MiXCR and keeps one entry per CDR3 protein. The sample records about 500,000 distinct CDR3 sequences, about 20% being singletons. This TCR came from a human donor in good health. Some libraries in this study had Jurkat cell RNA spiked in. The chain carries TRBV3-1 and TRBJ2-5; D unresolved. The specimen was naive CD8+ T cells from blood, with Jurkat cell RNA spiked in. Subset in this sample: FACS-sorted CD8+CD4-CCR7+CD45RA+ naive T cells. The CDR3 spells CASSPPPGGLETQYF. In DNA form, the CDR3 reads TGTGCCAGCAGCCCCCCCCCCGGCGGATTGGAGACCCAGTACTTC.